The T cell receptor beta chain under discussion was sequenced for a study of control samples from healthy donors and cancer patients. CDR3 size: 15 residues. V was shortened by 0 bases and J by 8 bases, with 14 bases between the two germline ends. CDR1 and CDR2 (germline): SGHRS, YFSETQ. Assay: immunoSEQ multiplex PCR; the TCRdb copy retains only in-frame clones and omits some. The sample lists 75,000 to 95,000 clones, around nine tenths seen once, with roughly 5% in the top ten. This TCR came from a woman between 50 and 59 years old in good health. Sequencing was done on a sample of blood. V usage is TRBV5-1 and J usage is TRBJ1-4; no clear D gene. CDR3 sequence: CASSLGTSRYEKLFF. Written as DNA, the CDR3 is TGCGCCAGCAGCTTGGGGACTAGTCGGTACGAAAAACTGTTTTTT.